These T cell receptor beta chains were read from a single sample in a study of cytomegalovirus exposure and HLA in healthy donors. Profiled with immunoSEQ multiplex PCR; TCRdb holds only in-frame clones, not every one. Here the sample spans tens of thousands of clones, 70% to 80% being singletons. The specimen was PBMCs. These receptors came from a man aged 50 to 59 in good health and CMV-seropositive. Both conserved end residues are part of each CDR3. D genes are given only for firm matches. A row's size may be missing; if present it is once, few, many or a size class.

CDR3aa,CDR3nt,d_gene,v_gene,j_gene,abundance
CASSSRTGGLYEQYF,TGTGCCAGCAGCTCCAGGACAGGGGGCCTCTACGAGCAGTACTTC,TRBD1,TRBV7-8,TRBJ2-7,NA
CASSQTSATYEQYF,TGCGCCAGCAGCCAAACTAGCGCGACCTACGAGCAGTACTTC,TRBD2,TRBV4-3,TRBJ2-7,medium-sized
CAINRGGAESWHTF,TGTGCCATCAATCGGGGGGGCGCCGAATCGTGGCACACCTTC,NA,TRBV10-3,TRBJ1-2,once
CASSLGRGLNEKLFF,TGTGCTAGCAGCTTAGGCAGGGGCCTTAATGAAAAACTGTTTTTT,NA,TRBV7-7,TRBJ1-4,NA
CASSDGTSLHEQYF,TGTGCCAGCAGCGACGGGACTAGCCTCCACGAGCAGTACTTC,TRBD2,TRBV9,TRBJ2-7,NA
CASGQTLLSYEQYF,TGTGCCAGCGGACAGACCCTCCTTTCCTACGAGCAGTACTTC,NA,TRBV2,TRBJ2-7,NA
CASSPGQSSYEQYF,TGTGCCAGCAGTCCGGGACAGTCGTCCTACGAGCAGTACTTC,TRBD1,TRBV5-6,TRBJ2-7,NA
CASSVRGTGNLRVTGELFF,TGTGCCAGCAGCGTTAGAGGGACAGGGAACCTCAGGGTCACCGGGGAGCTGTTTTTT,TRBD1,TRBV9,TRBJ2-2,NA
CASSRTSGTTNEQFF,TGTGCCAGCAGCCGGACTAGCGGGACCACGAATGAGCAGTTCTTC,TRBD2,TRBV9,TRBJ2-1,once
CASGAGGRNEQFF,TGCGCCAGCGGGGCAGGGGGACGGAATGAGCAGTTCTTC,TRBD1,TRBV5-1,TRBJ2-1,NA
CASSLVRGSADTQYF,TGTGCCAGCAGCTTAGTCAGGGGGTCTGCAGATACGCAGTATTTT,TRBD1,TRBV7-2,TRBJ2-3,few
CATKPGGRDASGANGLTF,TGTGCCACGAAACCGGGGGGTCGGGACGCTTCTGGGGCCAACGGCCTGACTTTC,TRBD2,TRBV15,TRBJ2-6,NA
CASSLVWPPPEAFF,TGTGCCAGCAGCTTAGTATGGCCCCCTCCTGAAGCTTTCTTT,NA,TRBV11-2,TRBJ1-1,NA
CASSLVGSGMNTEAFF,TGTGCCAGCAGCTTGGTCGGGTCAGGGATGAACACTGAAGCTTTCTTT,NA,TRBV5-4,TRBJ1-1,NA
CSSGTSFATDTQYF,TGCAGCTCTGGGACTAGCTTTGCGACAGATACGCAGTATTTT,TRBD2,TRBV29-1,TRBJ2-3,NA